Shown below are 9 T cell receptor beta chains from a single sample sequenced in a study of blood T cell repertoires in COVID-19. The data were produced by immunoSEQ multiplex PCR, yet TCRdb's version contains in-frame clones alone and is incomplete. The sample comprises roughly 250,000 clones, about nine tenths of which are singletons, and 0.95% to 1.5% rests with the top ten. The sequenced material came from PBMCs or T cells enriched from blood (not recorded which). The receptors originated from a human donor in a cohort exposed to, infected with or recovered from COVID-19 (not recorded which). The donor label of this sample is uncertain.

CDR3 region: CASKEVESAEAFF. The CDR3 DNA follows: TGTGCCAGCAAAGAGGTAGAATCGGCTGAAGCTTTCTTT. The J gene is TRBJ1-1, the V gene TRBV2; D is undetermined. The V end was cut by 7 bases, the J end by 6 bases, with 15 bases between. The CDR3 sequence is 13 residues long. Germline V gene data show CDR1 as SNHLY and CDR2 as FYNNEI.

The count of this clone is one. The genes are TRBV2 and TRBJ1-4; 7 bases fit TRBD1. The CDR3 totals 13 residues. V trimming: 6 bases; J trimming: 6 bases; junction bases outside the gene matches: 4. Germline CDR1 is SNHLY and CDR2 is FYNNEI. The CDR3 protein is CASRAGTDEKLFF. In DNA form, the CDR3 reads TGTGCCAGCAGAGCCGGGACAGATGAAAAACTGTTTTTT.

V and J are TRBV27 and TRBJ1-1; no clear D gene. This CDR3 contains 13 residues. V dropped 0 bases and J dropped 8 bases, with 10 bases sitting between them. Per germline, CDR1 MNHEY and CDR2 SMNVEV (reference sequence). DNA of the CDR3: TGTGCCAGCAGTTTATCGGGATCGGGGGAAGCTTTCTTT. Encoded protein: CASSLSGSGEAFF.

The chain recombines TRBV3-1 (or the pseudogene TRBV3-2) with TRBJ2-3; 8 nucleotides align to TRBD2. This CDR3 contains 16 residues. Germline trimming cut 6 bases from V and 6 bases from J; bases unmatched to any gene: 14. CDR1 and CDR2 (germline): LGHDT, YNNKEL (reference sequence). CDR3: CASSQTSGGLGDTQYF. DNA for the CDR3: TGTGCCAGCAGTCAAACGAGCGGGGGCCTCGGGGATACGCAGTATTTT.

The V gene is TRBV27, the J gene TRBJ1-1, with D possibly matching TRBD1 (5 bases). The CDR3 contains 14 residues. CDR1 MNHEY and CDR2 SMNVEV come from the germline V gene (reference sequence). V shed 3 bases and J shed 4 bases, with 12 bases lying between them. The CDR3 is CASSFGGVGTEAFF. Here the CDR3 DNA reads TGTGCCAGCAGTTTTGGAGGGGTCGGCACTGAAGCTTTCTTT.

V usage is TRBV28 and J usage is TRBJ1-1; D perhaps matches TRBD1 (6 bases). This CDR3 spans 14 amino acids. V lost 2 bases to trimming and J lost 8 bases, with 15 bases between them. The germline gives CDR1 MDHEN, CDR2 SYDVKM. For the CDR3, the DNA is TGTGCCAGCAGTTTAGTCCAGGGGTCTCGGGAAGCTTTCTTT. It is translated as CASSLVQGSREAFF.

J is TRBJ2-1 and V is TRBV5-5, with a tentative D call TRBD2 (6 bases). This CDR3 contains 14 residues. V lost 0 bases, J lost 7 bases, and 11 bases lay in between. Germline loops: CDR1 SGHKS, CDR2 YYEKEE (reference sequence). The CDR3 DNA follows: TGTGCCAGCAGCTTGGGTTCAAGCGGGAATGAGCAGTTCTTC. It translates to CASSLGSSGNEQFF.

The rearrangement joins TRBV27 to TRBJ2-1; 7 positions match TRBD1. Germline CDR1 is MNHEY and CDR2 is SMNVEV (reference sequence). J lost 6 bases, V lost 5 bases, and 13 bases had no gene match. The CDR3 loop spans 16 amino acids. The CDR3 sequence is CASSPNQGVRFNEQFF. In DNA form, the CDR3 reads TGTGCCAGCAGTCCAAACCAGGGGGTCCGTTTCAATGAGCAGTTCTTC.

The V gene is TRBV20-1, the J gene TRBJ1-1; D gene uncertain. Germline-derived CDR1 and CDR2 are DFQATT and SNEGSKA (reference sequence). The V gene lost 2 bases and the J gene lost 11 bases, with 12 bases spanning the gap. CDR3 length equals 11 residues. The CDR3 loop is CSARSQVRAFF. In nucleotides, the CDR3 is TGCAGTGCTAGATCCCAGGTCAGGGCTTTCTTT.